This T cell receptor (beta chain) is drawn from a study of beta chain features in type 1 diabetes. Study findings and constraints: Type 1 diabetes patients had moderately but significantly shorter TCRB CDR3s in all four CD4+ subsets. Whether TCRB rearrangement is influenced by HLA type went unresolved here.

Expressed TCRB transcripts were sequenced after all isolated RNA was converted to cDNA. Some clones are missing from TCRdb's copy, which holds only in-frame ones; the method was immunoSEQ multiplex PCR. This sample carries 300,000 to 450,000 clones, less than 20% of them seen once, and the ten largest clones take 0.044%. Comment on this clone: The target antigen is unknown.

The CDR3 covers 13 residues. From germline, CDR1 is SGHNT and CDR2 YENEEA. V was trimmed by 8 bases and J by 1 base, leaving 9 bases between them. The sample consisted of naive CD4+ T cells from blood. The receptor was derived from a woman between 18 and 29 years old in good health. The V gene is TRBV11-3, the J gene TRBJ2-4; TRBD2 is a possible D gene (6 bases). Here the CDR3 reads CASGRGAKNIQYF. The CDR3 nucleotides read TGTGCCAGCGGACGGGGGGCCAAAAACATTCAGTACTTC.